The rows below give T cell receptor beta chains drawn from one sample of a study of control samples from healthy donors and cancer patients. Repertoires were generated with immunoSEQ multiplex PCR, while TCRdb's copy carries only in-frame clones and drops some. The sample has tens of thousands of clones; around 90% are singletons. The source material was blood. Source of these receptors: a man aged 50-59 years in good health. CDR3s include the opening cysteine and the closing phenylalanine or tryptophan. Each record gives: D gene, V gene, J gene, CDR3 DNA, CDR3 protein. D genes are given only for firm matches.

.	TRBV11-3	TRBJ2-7	TGTGCCAGCAGCTTAGGGGGACAAGCCGAGCAGTACTTC	CASSLGGQAEQYF
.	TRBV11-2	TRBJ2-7	TGTGCCAGCAGCTTCCCCCCCGTCGGGCGGACGGGGTACGAGCAGTACTTC	CASSFPPVGRTGYEQYF
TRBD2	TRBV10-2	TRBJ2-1	TGCGCCAGCAGTCTCGTCGGGCGGGGGACTTACAATGAGCAGTTCTTC	CASSLVGRGTYNEQFF
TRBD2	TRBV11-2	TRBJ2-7	TGTGCCAGCAGCACGGCGACTAGCGAGACCTACGAGCAGTACTTC	CASSTATSETYEQYF
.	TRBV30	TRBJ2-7	TGTGCCTGGAGGGGGGGCCTTAGCGGGCAGCTAGGATACGAGCAGTACTTC	CAWRGGLSGQLGYEQYF
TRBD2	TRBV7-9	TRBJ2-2	TGTGCCAGCAGCTCGGGACTAGCGGGAGTGGGGAAGAACACCGGGGAGCTGTTTTTT	CASSSGLAGVGKNTGELFF
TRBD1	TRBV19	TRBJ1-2	TGTGCCAGTAGGGTGACAGGGGCCGTGTCCTATGGCTACACCTTC	CASRVTGAVSYGYTF
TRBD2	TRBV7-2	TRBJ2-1	TGTGCCAGCAGCTTAGAGGGACTAGCGACCTACAATGAGCAGTTCTTC	CASSLEGLATYNEQFF
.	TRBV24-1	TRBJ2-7	TGTGCCACCAGTGAAGGGGACCTGGTGGTCTACGAGCAGTACTTC	CATSEGDLVVYEQYF
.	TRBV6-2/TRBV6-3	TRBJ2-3	TGTGCCAGCAGTTCTCGGGGGCCAGATACGCAGTATTTT	CASSSRGPDTQYF
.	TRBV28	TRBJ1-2	TGTGCCAGCAGTTCCCACTTCTACTATGGCTACACCTTC	CASSSHFYYGYTF
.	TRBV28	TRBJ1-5	TGTGCCAGCAGTCCGCTCAGGGGTAGCAATCAGCCCCAGCATTTT	CASSPLRGSNQPQHF
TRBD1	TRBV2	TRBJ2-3	TGTGCCAGCAGCGGACAGGCGACTAGCACAGATACGCAGTATTTT	CASSGQATSTDTQYF
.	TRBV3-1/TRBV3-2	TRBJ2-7	TGTGCCAGCAGTCCCGGGACCACATTAAACGAGCAGTACTTC	CASSPGTTLNEQYF
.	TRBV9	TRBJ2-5	TGTGCCAGCAGCGCAGGGGCCCTCCAAGAGACCCAGTACTTC	CASSAGALQETQYF
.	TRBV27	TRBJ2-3	TGTGCCAGCAGTTTATGGGTCCCCACAGATACGCAGTATTTT	CASSLWVPTDTQYF